These T cell receptor beta chains were read from a single sample in a study of blood T cell repertoires in COVID-19. Here immunoSEQ multiplex PCR was the method, and the copy in TCRdb shows in-frame clones only, minus some. The sample shows more than 150,000 clones, approximately 80% of them seen only once. Material: PBMCs or T cells enriched from blood (not recorded which). Receptors originate from a woman between 50 and 59 years old who had recovered from COVID-19. CDR3s include the opening cysteine and the closing phenylalanine or tryptophan. The D gene is left open where the match is weak. The listing skips clone size in some rows; elsewhere it reads once, few, many or a size class.

DNA | CDR3 | D | size | J | V
TGTGCCAGCAGTTACAGTAGGGGGTCTTCCTACGAGCAGTACTTC | CASSYSRGSSYEQYF | . | . | TRBJ2-7 | TRBV6-5
TGTGCCAGCAGCTTTGGGACTAGCTACGCTGAGCAGTTCTTC | CASSFGTSYAEQFF | TRBD2 | . | TRBJ2-1 | TRBV7-3
TGTGCCAGCAGCTTGGCACAGGGGAACGAGCAGTACTTC | CASSLAQGNEQYF | TRBD1 | . | TRBJ2-7 | TRBV11-2
TGTGCCAGTAACGAGGGCTTCTATGGCTACACCTTC | CASNEGFYGYTF | . | once | TRBJ1-2 | TRBV19
TGTGCCAGCAGCTCGGGTGGGACAGATACGCAGTATTTT | CASSSGGTDTQYF | . | . | TRBJ2-3 | TRBV28
TGTGCCAGCAGCTCTAGACAGGGCTCTGGAAACACCATATATTTT | CASSSRQGSGNTIYF | TRBD1 | . | TRBJ1-3 | TRBV7-3
TGTGCCAGCAGCGTAGGTAGCTCTGGAAACACCATATATTTT | CASSVGSSGNTIYF | . | once | TRBJ1-3 | TRBV9
TGTGCCAGTACCCAATCTGGGGCCAACGTCCTGACTTTC | CASTQSGANVLTF | . | . | TRBJ2-6 | TRBV19
TGTGCCAGCAGCCCGGTGGGGGGTTGGGCCGGGGAGCTGTTTTTT | CASSPVGGWAGELFF | . | . | TRBJ2-2 | TRBV25-1
TGCGCCAGCAGCGGCGGGCTGCATAACTATGGCTACACCTTC | CASSGGLHNYGYTF | . | . | TRBJ1-2 | TRBV5-1
TGCGCCAGCAGCCCTGGGACAGGGGGCAATCAGCCCCAGCATTTT | CASSPGTGGNQPQHF | TRBD1 | . | TRBJ1-5 | TRBV4-3
TGTGCCAGCAGCCCAATGCAGTGGTACGGAGATTCACCCCTCCACTTT | CASSPMQWYGDSPLHF | . | few | TRBJ1-6 | TRBV14
TGTGCCAGCAGTTTAAGCGGGGGGGAGCTGTTTTTT | CASSLSGGELFF | . | . | TRBJ2-2 | TRBV12-3/TRBV12-4
TGTGCCAGCGCGCAGGGCATGGGAGGAAACACCATATATTTT | CASAQGMGGNTIYF | . | . | TRBJ1-3 | TRBV19
TGTGCCAGCAGCCGCGACAGCTATGGCTACACCTTC | CASSRDSYGYTF | . | . | TRBJ1-2 | TRBV7-8
TGTGCCAGCAGTTTAAGAAGAGGACTAGCGGACTACAATGAGCAGTTCTTC | CASSLRRGLADYNEQFF | TRBD2 | . | TRBJ2-1 | TRBV27
TGTGCCAGCAGTGGGACAGGGGTTGTGGGCTACACCTTC | CASSGTGVVGYTF | TRBD1 | . | TRBJ1-2 | TRBV2
TGTGCCAGCAGTTGGTGGAGGACAGGGACCTCGGGCACCGGGGAGCTGTTTTTT | CASSWWRTGTSGTGELFF | TRBD1 | . | TRBJ2-2 | TRBV6-2/TRBV6-3
TGTGCCAGCACCCTCCCCGGGACTAGCTACAATGAGCAGTTCTTC | CASTLPGTSYNEQFF | TRBD2 | few | TRBJ2-1 | TRBV7-8
TGTGCCAGCAGCTGGGCGTGGAACACTGAAGCTTTCTTT | CASSWAWNTEAFF | . | few | TRBJ1-1 | TRBV5-5
TGTGCCAGCAGTCGACAGGGCGGCTATGGCTACACCTTC | CASSRQGGYGYTF | TRBD1 | few | TRBJ1-2 | TRBV12-3/TRBV12-4
TGTGCCAGCAGCTTAAGCGCGACCAATTATGGCTACACCTTC | CASSLSATNYGYTF | . | . | TRBJ1-2 | TRBV7-9
TGTGCCAGCAGTTGGCGACAGGGAGAGACCCAGTACTTC | CASSWRQGETQYF | TRBD1 | . | TRBJ2-5 | TRBV12-3/TRBV12-4
TGTGCCAGTAGTAGGCAGGGGGCTCACTATGGCTACACCTTC | CASSRQGAHYGYTF | TRBD1 | . | TRBJ1-2 | TRBV19
TGTGCCAGCAGTAAACCGGGACAGGGGGCGGAGACCCAGTACTTC | CASSKPGQGAETQYF | TRBD1 | . | TRBJ2-5 | TRBV28
TGTGCCAGCCGTTATGGAAACACCATATATTTT | CASRYGNTIYF | . | . | TRBJ1-3 | TRBV11-3
TGCGCCAGCAGCTTGGGACTAGCGGGAGGTCTTGGAGAGACCCAGTACTTC | CASSLGLAGGLGETQYF | TRBD2 | . | TRBJ2-5 | TRBV5-1
TGTGCCAGCAGCTTATGGGGGGGAGAGGGCCTCGGTGAGCAGTTCTTC | CASSLWGGEGLGEQFF | TRBD2 | . | TRBJ2-1 | TRBV7-2
TGTGCCAGCAGTTTACAGGGCTATGGTATGGGCTACACCTTC | CASSLQGYGMGYTF | . | . | TRBJ1-2 | TRBV6-1
TGTGCCAGCAGTGAAGAGACAGGGGACATTTCACCCCTCCACTTT | CASSEETGDISPLHF | TRBD1 | few | TRBJ1-6 | TRBV2
TGTGCCAGCAGTTACTCGCTGGGGGGCACTGAAGCTTTCTTT | CASSYSLGGTEAFF | . | . | TRBJ1-1 | TRBV6-2/TRBV6-3
TGTGCCAGCAGCGAGTCGGGAGGGGGGCTTGCCGGGGAGCTGTTTTTT | CASSESGGGLAGELFF | TRBD2 | . | TRBJ2-2 | TRBV9
TGTGCCAGCAGCCCCTATGGACAGAGGAACACTGAAGCTTTCTTT | CASSPYGQRNTEAFF | . | . | TRBJ1-1 | TRBV6-2/TRBV6-3
TGTGCCAGCAATACCCCGGACAGGGGTAACACTGAAGCTTTCTTT | CASNTPDRGNTEAFF | TRBD1 | few | TRBJ1-1 | TRBV3-1/TRBV3-2
TGTGCCACAGGTGGGGGGGTATCCCCCGAGACCCAGTACTTC | CATGGGVSPETQYF | TRBD2 | . | TRBJ2-5 | TRBV7-8
TGTGCCAGCAGCCCCAGGACAGGGGCCTACGAGCAGTACTTC | CASSPRTGAYEQYF | TRBD1 | . | TRBJ2-7 | TRBV11-3
TGTGCCAGTAGTATCGGGACAGGGGGATCCTATGGCTACACCTTC | CASSIGTGGSYGYTF | TRBD1 | once | TRBJ1-2 | TRBV19
TGTGCCAGCACCTCCCACGGTACGGACTATGGCTACACCTTC | CASTSHGTDYGYTF | . | . | TRBJ1-2 | TRBV28
TGTGCCAGCAGCTTAGTAAGGGGGCTAAATGAGCAGTTCTTC | CASSLVRGLNEQFF | TRBD1 | once | TRBJ2-1 | TRBV11-2
TGTGCCAGCGCCCGACTAGCGAGCTACGGGCTGTTTTTT | CASARLASYGLFF | TRBD2 | once | TRBJ2-2 | TRBV7-2
TGTGCCAGCAGTCAAAGGGACAGGGCAGAAGCTTTCTTT | CASSQRDRAEAFF | TRBD1 | . | TRBJ1-1 | TRBV6-5
TGTGCCAGCAGTTTAGAGGGTCTCGGGGATTATGGCTACACCTTC | CASSLEGLGDYGYTF | . | . | TRBJ1-2 | TRBV28
TGTGCCAGTTCATCGGGACTAGCGGGAGGTTCGGGCACCGGGGAGCTGTTTTTT | CASSSGLAGGSGTGELFF | TRBD2 | . | TRBJ2-2 | TRBV19
TGCAGTGCTAGTACCGGGAGGGCCCCCAATGAGCAGTTCTTC | CSASTGRAPNEQFF | TRBD2 | . | TRBJ2-1 | TRBV20-1
TGCGCCAGCAGCCAAGGTCCCAGTGGGGGGGGCGAGCAGTACTTC | CASSQGPSGGGEQYF | TRBD2 | . | TRBJ2-7 | TRBV4-1
TGTGCCAGTAGTATGCCGTCTAGCGGGAGGTCAGATACGCAGTATTTT | CASSMPSSGRSDTQYF | TRBD2 | . | TRBJ2-3 | TRBV19
TGTGCCAGCAGCGCGACAGGGCGGGACCGGTCCTACGAGCAGTACTTC | CASSATGRDRSYEQYF | . | . | TRBJ2-7 | TRBV11-3
TGTGCCAGCAGTTTGGGACAGGGACTGTTTTTT | CASSLGQGLFF | TRBD1 | . | TRBJ1-4 | TRBV28
TGCGCCAGCAGCCAAGATTCAGGGGCGGAAGAGACCCAGTACTTC | CASSQDSGAEETQYF | . | . | TRBJ2-5 | TRBV4-1
TGCAGTGCTAGTACAGGGATGGTGAACATTCAGTACTTC | CSASTGMVNIQYF | . | . | TRBJ2-4 | TRBV20-1
TGCGCCAGCAGCCAAGAAATACGGTACCAAGAGACCCAGTACTTC | CASSQEIRYQETQYF | . | . | TRBJ2-5 | TRBV4-1
TGTGCCAGCAGCTTAGCGTGGGGACAGGGTTCCTACGAGCAGTACTTC | CASSLAWGQGSYEQYF | TRBD1 | . | TRBJ2-7 | TRBV7-6